The clone carrying this TCR beta chain was counted at least ten times. The antigen remains unidentified. Germline CDR1 reads ENHRY; CDR2 reads SYGVKD. The CDR3 totals 13 residues. V was trimmed by 4 bases and J by 1 base, leaving 7 bases between them. This record comes from a study of Graves' ophthalmopathy and Graves' hyperthyroidism. Study-wide results and caveats: Thyroid clonotypes that were expanded above 0.001 frequency mostly also appeared in blood. This model predicted ophthalmopathy progression (sensitivity around 70%, specificity roughly 72%).

Clinicians diagnosed using symptoms, serum thyroxine, TRAb, thyroid ultrasound and orbital computed tomography. RNA transcripts were the source from which TCR beta CDR3 regions were amplified. Investigators did first-round RT-PCR with HTBI primers, then second-round multiplex PCR. Using its own MiXCR run on the multiplex PCR reads, TCRdb lists one record per CDR3 protein. Found here are about 340,000 distinct CDR3 sequences, 17% of them singletons; the top ten hold approximately 13%. The TCR sequence derives from an adult man with Graves' ophthalmopathy. Sample: peripheral blood. The chain has TRBV10-3 and TRBJ2-5, with D hard to call. The CDR3 sequence: CAISGPGQETQYF. CDR3 in DNA: TGTGCCATCAGTGGACCGGGCCAAGAGACCCAGTACTTC.